Detailed here is one T cell receptor (beta chain). The data originate from a study of blood T cell repertoires in COVID-19. The overall study: Italy, Spain and the United States were the sources of the convalescent and acute COVID-19 samples. PBMCs, B-cell-depleted T cells, or T cells provided the cDNA or gDNA that made up the material.

Methods used by the authors: Estimated nucleated cell counts came from reference gene primer amplification. Repertoires were generated with immunoSEQ multiplex PCR, while TCRdb's copy carries only in-frame clones and drops some. The V and J calls and clone size come from that table; D and trimming were worked out from the DNA. The sample yields some 190,000 clones, about 88% seen once. The CDR3 has 16 residues. Germline CDR1 SNHLY, CDR2 FYNNEI. V gave up 3 bases and J gave up 3 bases, with 17 bases separating them. The receptor was isolated from a human donor in a cohort sampled during active COVID-19. The chain couples TRBV2 to TRBJ1-1; D is possibly TRBD1 (6 bases). Sequenced: peripheral blood. Here the CDR3 DNA reads TGTGCCAGCAGTGACCGATCAACAGGGTCCTACACTGAAGCTTTCTTT. Its translation is CASSDRSTGSYTEAFF.